This TCR beta chain is drawn from a study of spatial heterogeneity in lung cancer. Time point specified: sample taken at primary tumor resection. Whole RNA obtained from tumor, nontumor lung or frozen PBMC underwent sequencing without sorting. This clonotype occurred a few times. Unique molecular identifiers tagged every individual TCR cDNA molecule. TCRdb re-called the 5' RACE reads with MiXCR, one entry per CDR3 protein. This sample has about 7,300 distinct CDR3 sequences; less than 20% occur once, and the top ten carry around 20%. This CDR3 comprises 13 residues. The germline CDR1 and CDR2 sequences are DFQATT and SNEGSKA (reference sequence). The germline V and J ends were trimmed by 5 bases and 1 base, with 8 bases remaining between them.

Sequencing was performed on PBMCs, taken at surgery. This sequence originates from a female donor with early-stage non-small cell lung cancer. V gene TRBV20-1 combines with J gene TRBJ2-2; D gene unclear. This chain's CDR3 is CSARAGNTGELFF. Here the CDR3 DNA reads TGCAGTGCTCGAGCAGGGAACACCGGGGAGCTGTTTTTT.